This is a list of T cell receptor beta chains from one sample in a study of cytomegalovirus exposure and HLA in healthy donors. Sequenced by immunoSEQ multiplex PCR; TCRdb stores in-frame clones only, minus some. This table has 100,000 to 150,000 clones, roughly 74% appearing once. Sequenced sample: PBMCs. The source is a male donor in good health and CMV-seronegative. Each CDR3 is given with its conserved first and last residue. D genes are given only for firm matches. Size values are once, few and many counts, or a class for expanded clones, and some rows have none.

v_gene: TRBV19; abundance: few; d_gene: TRBD1; len: 16; j_gene: TRBJ1-6; CDR3aa: CASSINRGENNSPLHF; CDR3nt: TGTGCCAGTAGTATCAACAGGGGAGAAAATAATTCACCCCTCCACTTT
v_gene: TRBV4-2; abundance: -; d_gene: TRBD2; len: 16; j_gene: TRBJ2-7; CDR3aa: CASSQASGSLGYEQYF; CDR3nt: TGTGCCAGCAGCCAAGCTAGCGGGAGCCTCGGGTACGAGCAGTACTTC
v_gene: TRBV15; abundance: -; d_gene: TRBD1; len: 17; j_gene: TRBJ2-1; CDR3aa: CATSRGGGTGIYNEQFF; CDR3nt: TGTGCCACCAGCAGAGGAGGAGGGACAGGGATCTACAATGAGCAGTTCTTC
v_gene: TRBV6-1; abundance: -; d_gene: TRBD2; len: 15; j_gene: TRBJ2-7; CDR3aa: CASSELAGGRDEQYF; CDR3nt: TGTGCCAGCAGTGAATTGGCGGGAGGGAGGGACGAGCAGTACTTC
v_gene: TRBV30; abundance: -; d_gene: TRBD2; len: 15; j_gene: TRBJ2-4; CDR3aa: CAWSPSGRAGDIQYF; CDR3nt: TGTGCCTGGAGTCCTAGCGGGAGGGCCGGAGACATTCAGTACTTC
v_gene: TRBV19; abundance: -; d_gene: TRBD1; len: 14; j_gene: TRBJ2-7; CDR3aa: CASSSLTGIYEQYF; CDR3nt: TGTGCCAGTAGTTCTCTGACAGGGATCTACGAGCAGTACTTC
v_gene: TRBV5-6; abundance: -; d_gene: TRBD1; len: 15; j_gene: TRBJ2-5; CDR3aa: CASSQSRDRAETQYF; CDR3nt: TGTGCCAGCAGCCAAAGCCGAGACAGGGCAGAGACCCAGTACTTC
v_gene: TRBV7-8; abundance: -; d_gene: TRBD1; len: 13; j_gene: TRBJ1-1; CDR3aa: CASRWTGDTEAFF; CDR3nt: TGTGCCAGCAGATGGACAGGGGACACTGAAGCTTTCTTT
v_gene: TRBV6-5; abundance: few; d_gene: -; len: 16; j_gene: TRBJ1-2; CDR3aa: CASSYSSNPATYGYTF; CDR3nt: TGTGCCAGCAGTTACTCGAGCAATCCCGCAACCTATGGCTACACCTTC
v_gene: TRBV4-2; abundance: -; d_gene: -; len: 14; j_gene: TRBJ2-1; CDR3aa: CASSQGLAGNEQFF; CDR3nt: TGTGCCAGCAGCCAAGGGCTAGCTGGCAATGAGCAGTTCTTC
v_gene: TRBV10-3; abundance: -; d_gene: TRBD1; len: 12; j_gene: TRBJ2-7; CDR3aa: CAISGGQDEQYF; CDR3nt: TGTGCCATCAGTGGAGGACAGGACGAGCAGTACTTC
v_gene: TRBV27; abundance: -; d_gene: TRBD2; len: 18; j_gene: TRBJ2-3; CDR3aa: CASSLLRRASGLIDTQYF; CDR3nt: TGTGCCAGCAGCCTTCTAAGGAGGGCTAGCGGCCTAATAGATACGCAGTATTTT
v_gene: TRBV28; abundance: few; d_gene: -; len: 16; j_gene: TRBJ2-7; CDR3aa: CASSPAGSGHLYEQYF; CDR3nt: TGTGCCAGCAGTCCGGCCGGGTCGGGACACCTTTACGAGCAGTACTTC
v_gene: TRBV7-9; abundance: -; d_gene: -; len: 13; j_gene: TRBJ2-6; CDR3aa: CASPGGGANVLTF; CDR3nt: TGTGCCAGCCCCGGGGGTGGGGCCAACGTCCTGACTTTC
v_gene: TRBV6-6; abundance: -; d_gene: -; len: 14; j_gene: TRBJ1-1; CDR3aa: CASSYSRLNTEAFF; CDR3nt: TGTGCCAGCAGTTACTCCAGGCTGAACACTGAAGCTTTCTTT
v_gene: TRBV10-1; abundance: -; d_gene: -; len: 16; j_gene: TRBJ2-5; CDR3aa: CASNKASRQGQETQYF; CDR3nt: TGCGCCAGCAACAAAGCCTCCCGGCAGGGACAAGAGACCCAGTACTTC
v_gene: TRBV21-1; abundance: -; d_gene: -; len: 17; j_gene: TRBJ1-5; CDR3aa: CASSKGDLIRENQPQHF; CDR3nt: TGTGCCAGCAGCAAAGGAGACCTCATCCGGGAGAATCAGCCCCAGCATTTT
v_gene: TRBV28; abundance: -; d_gene: TRBD2; len: 15; j_gene: TRBJ2-1; CDR3aa: CASSPPGLAYNEQFF; CDR3nt: TGTGCCAGCAGTCCCCCGGGACTAGCTTACAATGAGCAGTTCTTC
v_gene: TRBV7-9; abundance: -; d_gene: -; len: 13; j_gene: TRBJ1-4; CDR3aa: CASSQQGNEKLFF; CDR3nt: TGTGCCAGCAGCCAACAGGGTAATGAAAAACTGTTTTTT
v_gene: TRBV28; abundance: -; d_gene: -; len: 15; j_gene: TRBJ2-7; CDR3aa: CASSFPQGLAYEQYF; CDR3nt: TGTGCCAGCAGTTTCCCCCAGGGTCTTGCCTACGAGCAGTACTTC
v_gene: TRBV27; abundance: -; d_gene: TRBD1; len: 16; j_gene: TRBJ2-5; CDR3aa: CASSLSGTGALKTQYF; CDR3nt: TGTGCCAGCAGTTTATCGGGGACAGGGGCCCTGAAGACCCAGTACTTC
v_gene: TRBV5-6; abundance: -; d_gene: TRBD2; len: 17; j_gene: TRBJ2-1; CDR3aa: CASSLVAGGPTYNEQFF; CDR3nt: TGTGCCAGCAGCTTGGTAGCGGGTGGGCCCACCTACAATGAGCAGTTCTTC
v_gene: TRBV6-6; abundance: -; d_gene: TRBD1; len: 13; j_gene: TRBJ1-2; CDR3aa: CASSPTGDYGYTF; CDR3nt: TGTGCCAGCAGCCCCACAGGGGACTATGGCTACACCTTC
v_gene: TRBV5-6; abundance: -; d_gene: -; len: 15; j_gene: TRBJ2-3; CDR3aa: CASSLFLPPADTQYF; CDR3nt: TGTGCCAGCAGCTTGTTTTTACCACCTGCGGATACGCAGTATTTT
v_gene: TRBV28; abundance: -; d_gene: -; len: 16; j_gene: TRBJ1-4; CDR3aa: CASRMQGISTNEKLFF; CDR3nt: TGTGCCAGCAGAATGCAGGGCATTTCAACTAATGAAAAACTGTTTTTT
v_gene: TRBV7-2; abundance: -; d_gene: TRBD1; len: 15; j_gene: TRBJ1-5; CDR3aa: CASSPGQGNNQPQHF; CDR3nt: TGTGCCAGCAGCCCGGGACAGGGGAACAATCAGCCCCAGCATTTT
v_gene: TRBV21-1; abundance: -; d_gene: -; len: 20; j_gene: TRBJ2-1; CDR3aa: CASSNIPLNGRSGPYNEQFF; CDR3nt: TGTGCCAGCAGCAATATCCCTTTGAACGGTCGAAGTGGGCCCTACAATGAGCAGTTCTTC
v_gene: TRBV7-2; abundance: -; d_gene: -; len: 17; j_gene: TRBJ1-4; CDR3aa: CASSLKLWGRGEEKLFF; CDR3nt: TGTGCCAGCAGCTTAAAACTCTGGGGCAGGGGCGAAGAAAAACTGTTTTTT
v_gene: TRBV5-3; abundance: -; d_gene: TRBD1; len: 15; j_gene: TRBJ2-4; CDR3aa: CARSLGQGAKNIQYF; CDR3nt: TGTGCCAGAAGCTTGGGACAGGGGGCCAAAAACATTCAGTACTTC
v_gene: TRBV29-1; abundance: -; d_gene: -; len: 15; j_gene: TRBJ1-1; CDR3aa: CSVEDRNGGRPEAFF; CDR3nt: TGCAGCGTTGAAGATCGGAATGGAGGGCGCCCTGAAGCTTTCTTT
v_gene: TRBV18; abundance: -; d_gene: TRBD1; len: 13; j_gene: TRBJ2-7; CDR3aa: CASSPGQGNEQYF; CDR3nt: TGTGCCAGCTCACCTGGACAGGGGAACGAGCAGTACTTC
v_gene: TRBV9; abundance: -; d_gene: -; len: 17; j_gene: TRBJ2-5; CDR3aa: CASSPRPRGGPQETQYF; CDR3nt: TGTGCCAGCAGCCCCCGGCCTCGAGGGGGACCCCAAGAGACCCAGTACTTC
v_gene: TRBV7-9; abundance: -; d_gene: TRBD1; len: 14; j_gene: TRBJ2-7; CDR3aa: CASSSTGTAYEQYF; CDR3nt: TGTGCCAGCAGCTCAACCGGGACAGCCTACGAGCAGTACTTC
v_gene: TRBV11-1; abundance: -; d_gene: -; len: 13; j_gene: TRBJ2-7; CDR3aa: CASSLQATYEQYF; CDR3nt: TGTGCCAGCAGCCTCCAGGCCACCTACGAGCAGTACTTC
v_gene: TRBV19; abundance: -; d_gene: TRBD1; len: 16; j_gene: TRBJ2-3; CDR3aa: CASTGTGGMGTDTQYF; CDR3nt: TGTGCCAGTACCGGGACAGGGGGTATGGGAACAGATACGCAGTATTTT
v_gene: TRBV5-8; abundance: -; d_gene: -; len: 15; j_gene: TRBJ1-5; CDR3aa: CASSPGQYSNQPQHF; CDR3nt: TGTGCCAGCAGCCCCGGACAGTATAGCAATCAGCCCCAGCATTTT
v_gene: TRBV28; abundance: -; d_gene: TRBD2; len: 16; j_gene: TRBJ2-1; CDR3aa: CASSSGTSGSGGEQFF; CDR3nt: TGTGCCAGCAGTAGTGGGACTAGCGGGAGCGGAGGGGAGCAGTTCTTC
v_gene: TRBV5-1; abundance: once; d_gene: TRBD2; len: 16; j_gene: TRBJ2-7; CDR3aa: CASSFRTSGRTDEQYF; CDR3nt: TGCGCCAGCAGCTTCCGAACTAGCGGGAGGACCGACGAGCAGTACTTC
v_gene: TRBV20-1; abundance: -; d_gene: -; len: 11; j_gene: TRBJ2-3; CDR3aa: CSASLMDTQYF; CDR3nt: TGCAGTGCTAGCTTAATGGATACGCAGTATTTT
v_gene: TRBV28; abundance: -; d_gene: TRBD1; len: 13; j_gene: TRBJ1-2; CDR3aa: CAGQGPPRYGYTF; CDR3nt: TGTGCCGGACAGGGGCCCCCGAGGTATGGCTACACCTTC
v_gene: TRBV7-3; abundance: once; d_gene: -; len: 11; j_gene: TRBJ1-1; CDR3aa: CASRGGTEAFF; CDR3nt: TGTGCCAGCAGAGGAGGGACTGAAGCTTTCTTT
v_gene: TRBV5-8; abundance: -; d_gene: TRBD2; len: 18; j_gene: TRBJ2-7; CDR3aa: CASSLAGSGRPIPHEQYF; CDR3nt: TGTGCCAGCAGCTTGGCGGGTAGCGGGAGGCCTATTCCCCACGAGCAGTACTTC
v_gene: TRBV5-1; abundance: few; d_gene: -; len: 15; j_gene: TRBJ1-2; CDR3aa: CASSLDLSPGLGYTF; CDR3nt: TGCGCCAGCAGCTTGGATCTCTCTCCAGGACTTGGCTACACCTTC
v_gene: TRBV6-5; abundance: -; d_gene: -; len: 15; j_gene: TRBJ2-7; CDR3aa: CASSYSGQGGYEQYF; CDR3nt: TGTGCCAGCAGTTACTCGGGGCAGGGAGGCTACGAGCAGTACTTC
v_gene: TRBV18; abundance: -; d_gene: TRBD2; len: 16; j_gene: TRBJ2-5; CDR3aa: CASSPRASGGSETQYF; CDR3nt: TGTGCCAGCTCACCTCGGGCTAGCGGGGGATCAGAGACCCAGTACTTC
v_gene: TRBV29-1; abundance: -; d_gene: TRBD1; len: 12; j_gene: TRBJ1-2; CDR3aa: CSVWDRGGGYTF; CDR3nt: TGCAGCGTTTGGGACAGGGGAGGAGGCTACACCTTC
v_gene: TRBV28; abundance: -; d_gene: TRBD2; len: 17; j_gene: TRBJ2-4; CDR3aa: CASSLCLLAGDQNIQYF; CDR3nt: TGTGCCAGCAGTTTATGCCTACTAGCGGGAGACCAAAACATTCAGTACTTC
v_gene: TRBV6-1; abundance: few; d_gene: -; len: 14; j_gene: TRBJ1-2; CDR3aa: CASSDKRTGGGYTF; CDR3nt: TGTGCCAGCAGTGATAAGAGGACCGGGGGAGGCTACACCTTC
v_gene: TRBV5-1; abundance: -; d_gene: -; len: 15; j_gene: TRBJ2-6; CDR3aa: CATSRGTNGANVLTF; CDR3nt: TGCGCCACCTCAAGGGGTACGAATGGGGCCAACGTCCTGACTTTC
v_gene: TRBV5-4; abundance: -; d_gene: TRBD2; len: 18; j_gene: TRBJ2-1; CDR3aa: CASSSRSSGSFKYNEQFF; CDR3nt: TGTGCCAGCAGCTCGCGGAGTAGCGGGAGTTTTAAGTACAATGAGCAGTTCTTC
v_gene: TRBV6-6; abundance: -; d_gene: TRBD2; len: 15; j_gene: TRBJ2-3; CDR3aa: CASSIAGVGPDTQYF; CDR3nt: TGTGCCAGCAGTATAGCGGGAGTGGGGCCAGATACGCAGTATTTT
v_gene: TRBV5-1; abundance: -; d_gene: -; len: 14; j_gene: TRBJ2-6; CDR3aa: CASNFMSGANVLTF; CDR3nt: TGCGCCAGCAACTTTATGTCTGGGGCCAACGTCCTGACTTTC